The 18 T cell receptor beta chains given below trace back to one sample, sequenced in a study of T-cell reconstitution after alpha-beta-depleted transplantation in children. A TCRbeta library incorporating unique molecular identifiers was prepared. MiXCR, applied by TCRdb to the PCR reads, yields one record per CDR3 protein. Here the sample spans 600,000 to 700,000 distinct CDR3 sequences, about an eighth being singletons. The source material was PBMCs, sampled before TCRalphabeta/CD19-depleted stem cell transplant. These receptors were obtained from a girl aged 2 to 10 with congenital amegakaryocytic thrombocytopenia, due to receive a stem cell transplant.

Details on this clonotype: Since a much larger clone is just one base distant, this may be a read error. This sequence joins TRBV5-1 and TRBJ2-1; 8 nucleotides agree with TRBD1. V shed 5 bases and J 8 bases; nucleotides not matched to a gene: 18. The length of the CDR3 is 17 residues. The V gene's germline CDR1 is SGHRS and CDR2 YFSETQ. CDR3 loop: CASSGRHGTGDYHEQFF. The CDR3 nucleotides read TGCGCCAGCAGTGGACGGCACGGGACAGGTGATTACCATGAGCAGTTCTTC.

Only one count was recorded for this clonotype. A read error may account for a junction end that differs from germline. Here the CDR3 reads CASSPAGGPEKPFF. CDR3 DNA: TGTGCCAGCTCACCGGCCGGGGGGCCTGAAAAACCGTTTTTT. The chain recombines TRBV18 with TRBJ1-4; tentative D call: TRBD1 (6 bases). This CDR3 is built from 14 residues. The germline CDR1 and CDR2 sequences are KGHSH and LQKENI.

There are many counts of this clonotype. The V and J genes are TRBV2 and TRBJ2-2, with TRBD2 matching over 9 bases. The CDR3 consists of 16 residues. V lost 5 bases, J lost 5 bases, and 9 bases stayed unmatched. In germline, CDR1 is SNHLY, CDR2 FYNNEI. The CDR3, as DNA: TGTGCCAGCAGTTCGATGGGACTAGCAGGAACCGGGGAGCTGTTTTTT. This encodes CASSSMGLAGTGELFF.

The rearrangement joins TRBV28 to TRBJ2-1; TRBD2 aligns across 14 bases. The junction had 6 bases not matched to a gene; V was cut back by 6 bases and J by 2 bases. This CDR3 has 17 residues. Germline V lookup: CDR1 MDHEN, CDR2 SYDVKM. The CDR3 region is CASRLGLAGDPYNEQFF. The CDR3 bases are TGTGCCAGCAGATTGGGACTAGCGGGAGACCCCTACAATGAGCAGTTCTTC.

This sequence joins TRBV15 and TRBJ1-1; D may be TRBD1 (5 bases). Germline CDR1 reads LNHNV; CDR2 reads YYDKDF (reference sequence). Deletions cut 3 bases from V and 3 bases from J, with 17 bases between. CDR3 length equals 16 residues. DNA for the CDR3: TGTGCCACCAGCAGCCTAGGGGTTAGGGTAGACACTGAAGCTTTCTTT. This encodes CATSSLGVRVDTEAFF.

V usage is TRBV28 and J usage is TRBJ2-4; possible D gene TRBD1, 6 bases. Germline loops: CDR1 MDHEN, CDR2 SYDVKM. Trimming left V 7 bases short and J 9 bases short, with 19 bases between. The CDR3 sequence is 14 residues long. CDR3 region: CASTRLDSQIIQYF. The CDR3 DNA is TGTGCCAGCACCCGACTGGACAGTCAAATCATTCAGTACTTC.

Note on this clonotype: This may arise from a read error, as a much more abundant clone is one base away. This CDR3 reads CASSLKLASHERYF. Written as DNA, the CDR3 is TGTGCCAGCAGCTTAAAACTAGCAAGCCACGAGCGGTACTTC. The chain employs TRBV7-9 and TRBJ2-7, with D tentatively TRBD2 (6 bases). Germline lookup yields CDR1 SEHNR and CDR2 FQNEAQ (reference sequence). The CDR3 length is 14 residues.

Notes on this clonotype: The junction and the germline gene differ at one end; a read error may be behind it. This chain connects TRBV6-5 to TRBJ2-3; the D gene is possibly TRBD2 (5 bases). Germline lookup yields CDR1 MNHEY and CDR2 SVGAGI. The CDR3 sequence is 14 residues long. The CDR3 is CVSSYRTGIDTQYF. DNA of the CDR3: TGTGTCAGCAGTTACCGGACTGGCATAGATACGCAGTATTTT.

The CDR3 bases are TGTGCCAGCAGTGGGCGACAGGGGCAGAACAATGAGCAGTTCTTC. This codes for CASSGRQGQNNEQFF. The gene calls are TRBV27 and TRBJ2-1, with TRBD1 matching over 8 bases. The V segment lost 5 bases and the J segment 5 bases; nucleotides outside the gene matches: 8. The germline gives CDR1 MNHEY, CDR2 SMNVEV (reference sequence). The CDR3 length is 15 residues.

Many counts were recorded for this clonotype. The J gene is TRBJ2-1, the V gene TRBV12-3 or TRBV12-4; D might be TRBD1 or TRBD2, each matching 5 bases. The CDR3 contains 13 residues. V was trimmed by 5 bases and J by 7 bases, leaving 12 bases between them. The CDR3 sequence is CASSRGTANEQFF. The CDR3 bases are TGTGCCAGCAGTCGAGGGACGGCTAATGAGCAGTTCTTC.

The chain couples TRBV20-1 to TRBJ2-1; 10 bases agree with TRBD2. Trimming took 6 bases from V and 4 from J; bases not matched to a gene: 6. CDR1 is DFQATT, CDR2 SNEGSKA, per germline (reference sequence). The CDR3 spans 14 residues. As DNA, the CDR3 is TGCAGTGCCACGCTAGCGGGAGTTTACAATGAGCAGTTCTTC. Translation: CSATLAGVYNEQFF.

Notes on this clonotype: A much more abundant neighbour one base away suggests this may be a read error. This sequence joins TRBV12-3 or TRBV12-4 and TRBJ2-3, with 9 bases matching TRBD2. The CDR3 runs 18 residues. CDR3 nucleotide sequence: TGTGCCAGCTGTTTTTTCTCCCTGGGCGGGAGGGCCGCAGATACGCAGTATTTT. Protein: CASCFFSLGGRAADTQYF.

This clonotype has only a few counts. V gene TRBV30 combines with J gene TRBJ2-6; D tentatively reads TRBD1 or TRBD2 (5 bases each). The CDR3 loop spans 15 amino acids. From germline, CDR1 is GTSNPN and CDR2 SVGIG (reference sequence). Trimming took off 2 bases at V and 5 bases at J, with 13 bases between the two ends. Written as DNA, the CDR3 is TGTGCCTGGAGTTTGGGGGTGAATTGGGCCAACGTCCTGACTTTC. Translating gives CAWSLGVNWANVLTF.

This clonotype was observed many times. The rearrangement joins TRBV7-9 to TRBJ2-4; D uncertain. Trimming took off 0 bases at V and 0 bases at J, with 12 bases between the two ends. The germline CDR1 and CDR2 sequences are SEHNR and FQNEAQ (reference sequence). The CDR3 extends over 17 amino acids. The CDR3 reads CASSLALSPLAKNIQYF. CDR3 in DNA: TGTGCCAGCAGCTTAGCTTTGTCCCCTCTAGCCAAAAACATTCAGTACTTC.

This clonotype has at least ten counts. CDR3 protein: CATSRPPGQEVFF. CDR3 sequence (DNA): TGTGCCACCAGCAGGCCACCGGGACAAGAGGTGTTTTTT. V usage is TRBV15 and J usage is TRBJ2-2, with D tentatively TRBD1 (6 bases). Looked up from germline, CDR1 is LNHNV and CDR2 is YYDKDF (reference sequence). The CDR3 is made up of 13 amino acids. V dropped 3 bases and J dropped 15 bases, with 17 bases sitting between them.

This clonotype was seen many times. V is TRBV5-8 and J is TRBJ2-7, with unresolved D. Germline lookup yields CDR1 SGHTS and CDR2 YDEGEE. V dropped 4 bases and J dropped 7 bases, with 12 bases sitting between them. There are 12 residues in the CDR3. The CDR3 protein is CASSGFRREQYF. CDR3 nucleotides: TGTGCCAGCAGCGGCTTTCGCCGAGAGCAGTACTTC.

This clonotype was detected ten times or more. V usage is TRBV7-2 and J usage is TRBJ2-3; 7 bases fit TRBD2. The CDR3 has 17 residues. V was pared by 2 bases and J by 5 bases, with 13 bases of the junction left unmatched. Germline values: CDR1 SGHTA, CDR2 FQGNSA. CDR3 nucleotide sequence: TGTGCCAGCAGCTTACGGGGGGAGCGGTGGGATATAGATACGCAGTATTTT. Protein product: CASSLRGERWDIDTQYF.

This clonotype was detected many times. The chain links TRBV10-3 to TRBJ2-1, with D perhaps matching TRBD1 (5 bases). Trimming cost V 6 bases and J 6 bases, with 9 bases left between them. Per the germline V gene, CDR1 is ENHRY and CDR2 is SYGVKD. CDR3 size: 12 residues. CDR3 nucleotide sequence: TGTGCCATCAGGCCCACAGGCAATGAGCAGTTCTTC. Its protein product is CAIRPTGNEQFF.